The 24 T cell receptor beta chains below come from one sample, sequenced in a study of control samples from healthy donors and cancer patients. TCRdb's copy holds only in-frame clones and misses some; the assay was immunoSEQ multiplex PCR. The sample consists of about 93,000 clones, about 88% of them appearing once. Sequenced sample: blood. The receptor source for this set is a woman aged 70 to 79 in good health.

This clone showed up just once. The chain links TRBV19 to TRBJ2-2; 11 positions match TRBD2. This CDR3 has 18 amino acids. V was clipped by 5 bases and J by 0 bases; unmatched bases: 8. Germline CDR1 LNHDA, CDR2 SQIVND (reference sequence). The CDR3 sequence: CASSLYASGRSNTGELFF. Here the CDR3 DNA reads TGTGCCAGTAGTCTTTACGCTAGCGGGAGGTCGAACACCGGGGAGCTGTTTTTT.

DNA for the CDR3: TGTGCCAGCAGCTTAGAGGGACAGGGAGCCACTGAAGCTTTCTTT. Amino acid sequence: CASSLEGQGATEAFF. V and J are TRBV7-2 and TRBJ1-1; TRBD1 agrees at 9 bases. CDR3 length: 15 amino acids. Germline-derived CDR1 and CDR2 are SGHTA and FQGNSA. Trimming cost V 1 base and J 4 bases; bases outside gene matches: 4.

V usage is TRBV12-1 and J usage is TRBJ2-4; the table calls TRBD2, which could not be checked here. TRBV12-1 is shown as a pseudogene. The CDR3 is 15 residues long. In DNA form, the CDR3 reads TGTGCCAGCCCGGGCGGGGACCTAGCCAAAAACATTCAGTACTTC. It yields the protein CASPGGDLAKNIQYF.

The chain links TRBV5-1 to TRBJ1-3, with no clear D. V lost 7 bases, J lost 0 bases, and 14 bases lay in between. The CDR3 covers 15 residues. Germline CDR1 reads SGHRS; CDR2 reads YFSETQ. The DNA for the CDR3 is TGCGCCAGCCAGCAGGATCACTACTCTGGAAACACCATATATTTT. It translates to CASQQDHYSGNTIYF.

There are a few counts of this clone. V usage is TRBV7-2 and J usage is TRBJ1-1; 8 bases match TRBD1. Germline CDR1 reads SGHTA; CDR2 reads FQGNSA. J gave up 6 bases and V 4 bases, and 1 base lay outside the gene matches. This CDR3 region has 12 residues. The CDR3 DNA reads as TGTGCCAGCAGCTCAGGGGGCGCTGAAGCTTTCTTT. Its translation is CASSSGGAEAFF. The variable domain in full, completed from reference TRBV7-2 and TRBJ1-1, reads GAGVSQSPSNKVTEKGKDVELRCDPISGHTALYWYRQSLGQGLEFLIYFQGNSAPDKSGLPSDRFSAERTGGSVSTLTIQRTQQEDSAVYLCASSSGGAEAFFGQGTRLTVV.

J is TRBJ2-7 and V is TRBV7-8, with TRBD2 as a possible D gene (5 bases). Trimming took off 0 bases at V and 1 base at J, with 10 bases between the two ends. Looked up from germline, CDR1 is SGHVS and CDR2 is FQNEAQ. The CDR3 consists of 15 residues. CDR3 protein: CASSLAGLSSYEQYF. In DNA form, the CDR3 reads TGTGCCAGCAGCTTAGCCGGACTCTCTTCCTACGAGCAGTACTTC.

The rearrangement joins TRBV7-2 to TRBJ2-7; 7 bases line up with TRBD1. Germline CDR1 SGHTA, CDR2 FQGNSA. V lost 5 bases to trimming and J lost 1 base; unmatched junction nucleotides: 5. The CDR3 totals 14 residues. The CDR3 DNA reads TGTGCCAGCAGCCCCAGACAGGGTTCCTACGAGCAGTACTTC. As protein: CASSPRQGSYEQYF.

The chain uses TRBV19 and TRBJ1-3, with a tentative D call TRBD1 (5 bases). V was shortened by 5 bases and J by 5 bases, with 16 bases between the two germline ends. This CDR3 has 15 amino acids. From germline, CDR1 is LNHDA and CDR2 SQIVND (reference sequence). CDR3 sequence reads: CASSSDRDSRNTIYF. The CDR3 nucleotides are TGTGCCAGTAGTTCTGACCGGGACTCAAGAAACACCATATATTTT.

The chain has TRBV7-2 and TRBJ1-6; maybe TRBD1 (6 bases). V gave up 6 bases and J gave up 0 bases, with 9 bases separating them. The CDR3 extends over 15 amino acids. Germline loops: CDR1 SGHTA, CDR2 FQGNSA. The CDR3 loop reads CASSEQGSYNSPLHF. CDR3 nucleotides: TGTGCCAGCAGTGAACAGGGCTCCTATAATTCACCCCTCCACTTT.

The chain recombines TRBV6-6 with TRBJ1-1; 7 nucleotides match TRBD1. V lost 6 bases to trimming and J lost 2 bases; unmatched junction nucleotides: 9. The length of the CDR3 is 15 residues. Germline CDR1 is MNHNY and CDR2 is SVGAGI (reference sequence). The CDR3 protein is CASRRETGRNTEAFF. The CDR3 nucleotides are TGTGCCAGCAGACGCGAGACAGGGCGTAACACTGAAGCTTTCTTT.

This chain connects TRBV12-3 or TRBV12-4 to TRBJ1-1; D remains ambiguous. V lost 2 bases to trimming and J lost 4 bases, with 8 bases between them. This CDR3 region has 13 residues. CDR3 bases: TGTGCCAGCAGTTTATCGGGCCCCACTGAAGCTTTCTTT. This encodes CASSLSGPTEAFF.

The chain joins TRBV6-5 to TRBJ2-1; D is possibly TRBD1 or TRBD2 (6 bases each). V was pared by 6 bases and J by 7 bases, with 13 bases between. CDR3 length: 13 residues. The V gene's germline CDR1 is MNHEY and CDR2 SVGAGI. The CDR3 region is CASRETGGNEQFF. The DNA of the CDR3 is TGTGCCAGCAGAGAGACAGGAGGGAATGAGCAGTTCTTC.

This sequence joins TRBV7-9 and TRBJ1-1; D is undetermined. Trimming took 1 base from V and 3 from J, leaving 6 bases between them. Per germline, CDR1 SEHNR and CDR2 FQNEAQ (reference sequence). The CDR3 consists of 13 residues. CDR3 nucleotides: TGTGCCAGCAGCTTAGAACGTCACACTGAAGCTTTCTTT. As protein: CASSLERHTEAFF.

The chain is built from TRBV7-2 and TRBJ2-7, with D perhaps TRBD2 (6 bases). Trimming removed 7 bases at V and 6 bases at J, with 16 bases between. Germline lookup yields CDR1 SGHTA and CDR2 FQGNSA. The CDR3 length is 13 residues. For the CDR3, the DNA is TGTGCCAGCACCCGGGACCGCGGGGCCGAGCAGTACTTC. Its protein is CASTRDRGAEQYF.

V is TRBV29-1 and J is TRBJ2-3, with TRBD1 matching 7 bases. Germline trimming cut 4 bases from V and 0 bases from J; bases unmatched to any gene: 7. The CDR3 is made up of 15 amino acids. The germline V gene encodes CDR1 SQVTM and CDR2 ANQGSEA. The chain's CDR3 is CSVGVSRGSTDTQYF. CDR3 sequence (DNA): TGCAGCGTTGGAGTAAGCAGGGGGAGCACAGATACGCAGTATTTT.

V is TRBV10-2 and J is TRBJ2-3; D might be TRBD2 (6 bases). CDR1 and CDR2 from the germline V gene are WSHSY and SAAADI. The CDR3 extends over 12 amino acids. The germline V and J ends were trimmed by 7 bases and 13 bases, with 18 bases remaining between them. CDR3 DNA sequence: TGCGCCAGCAAGGGCGGGACTGCGAACGAGTATTTT. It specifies CASKGGTANEYF.

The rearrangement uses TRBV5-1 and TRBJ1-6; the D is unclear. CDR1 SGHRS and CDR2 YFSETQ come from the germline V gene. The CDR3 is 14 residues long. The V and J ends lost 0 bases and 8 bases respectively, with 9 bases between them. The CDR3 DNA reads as TGCGCCAGCAGCTTGGTATTTCGGTATTCACCCCTCCACTTT. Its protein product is CASSLVFRYSPLHF.

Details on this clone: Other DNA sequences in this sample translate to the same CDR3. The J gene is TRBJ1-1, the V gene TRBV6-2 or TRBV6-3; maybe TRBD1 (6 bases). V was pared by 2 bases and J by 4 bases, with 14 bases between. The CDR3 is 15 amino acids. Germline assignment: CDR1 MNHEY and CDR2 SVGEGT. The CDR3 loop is CASSYGSGVGTEAFF. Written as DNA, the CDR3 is TGTGCCAGCAGTTACGGGTCAGGGGTCGGCACTGAAGCTTTCTTT.

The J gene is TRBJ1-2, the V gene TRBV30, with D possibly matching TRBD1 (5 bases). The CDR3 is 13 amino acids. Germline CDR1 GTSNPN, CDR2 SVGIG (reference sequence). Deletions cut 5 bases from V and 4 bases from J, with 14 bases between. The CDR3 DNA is TGTGCCTGGGCCCAGGGACTTCCCTATGGCTACACCTTC. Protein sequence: CAWAQGLPYGYTF. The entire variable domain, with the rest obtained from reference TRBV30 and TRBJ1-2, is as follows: SQTIHQWPATLVQPVGSPLSLECTVEGTSNPNLYWYRQAAGRGLQLLFYSVGIGQISSEVPQNLSASRPQDRQFILSSKKLLLSDSGFYLCAWAQGLPYGYTFGSGTRLTVV.

DNA for the CDR3: TGTGCCTGGAGCTCCAGGAATCAGCCCCAGCATTTT. Amino acid sequence: CAWSSRNQPQHF. The chain joins TRBV30 to TRBJ1-5; D call uncertain. The CDR3 is 12 residues long. Germline lookup yields CDR1 GTSNPN and CDR2 SVGIG (reference sequence). V was cut by 3 bases and J by 4 bases, with 7 bases left in between.

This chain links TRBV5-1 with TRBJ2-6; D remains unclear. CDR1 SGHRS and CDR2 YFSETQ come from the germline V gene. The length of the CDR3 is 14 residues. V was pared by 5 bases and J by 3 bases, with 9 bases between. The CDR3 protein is CASRKDSGANVLTF. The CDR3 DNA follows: TGCGCCAGCAGAAAGGATAGTGGGGCCAACGTCCTGACTTTC.

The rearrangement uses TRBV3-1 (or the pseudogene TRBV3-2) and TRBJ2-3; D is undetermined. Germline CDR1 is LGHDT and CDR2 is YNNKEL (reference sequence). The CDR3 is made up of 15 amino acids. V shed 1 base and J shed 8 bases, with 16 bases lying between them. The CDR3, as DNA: TGTGCCAGCAGCCAAGTAACCGGGTCCCTTGGTACGCAGTATTTT. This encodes CASSQVTGSLGTQYF.

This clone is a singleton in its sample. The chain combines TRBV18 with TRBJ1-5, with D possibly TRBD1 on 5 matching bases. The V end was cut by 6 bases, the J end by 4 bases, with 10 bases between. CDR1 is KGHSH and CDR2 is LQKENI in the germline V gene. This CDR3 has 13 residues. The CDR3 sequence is CASSPTENQPQHF. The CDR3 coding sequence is TGTGCCAGCTCCCCGACAGAAAATCAGCCCCAGCATTTT.

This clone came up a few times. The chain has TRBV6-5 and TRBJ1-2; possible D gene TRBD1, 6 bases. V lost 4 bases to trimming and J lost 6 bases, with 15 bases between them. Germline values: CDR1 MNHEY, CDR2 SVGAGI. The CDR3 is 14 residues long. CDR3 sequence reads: CASSSHRVNDGYTF. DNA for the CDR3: TGTGCCAGCAGTTCACACAGGGTGAACGATGGCTACACCTTC.